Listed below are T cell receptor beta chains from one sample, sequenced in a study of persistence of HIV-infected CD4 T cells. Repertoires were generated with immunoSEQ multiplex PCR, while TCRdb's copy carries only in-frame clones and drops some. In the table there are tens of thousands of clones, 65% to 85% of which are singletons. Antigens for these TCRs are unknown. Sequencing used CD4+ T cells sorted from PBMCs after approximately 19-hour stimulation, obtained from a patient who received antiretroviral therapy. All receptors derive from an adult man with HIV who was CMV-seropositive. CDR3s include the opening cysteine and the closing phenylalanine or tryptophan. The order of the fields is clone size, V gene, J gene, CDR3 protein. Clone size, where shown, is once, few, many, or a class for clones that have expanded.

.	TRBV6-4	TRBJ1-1	CASSRDSLNTEAFF
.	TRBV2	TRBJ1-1	CASVWTGNTEAFF
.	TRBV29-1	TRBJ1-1	CSVQQGAWNTEAFF
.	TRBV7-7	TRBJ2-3	CASSLRTGGVDTQYF
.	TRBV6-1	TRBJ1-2	CASSEIYYGYTF
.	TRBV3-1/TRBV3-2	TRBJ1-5	CASSQAGQYQPQHF
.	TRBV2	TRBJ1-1	CASRGVQGRIEAFF
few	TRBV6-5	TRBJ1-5	CASTAWEPHQPQHF
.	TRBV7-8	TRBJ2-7	CASSLIPAGKVSGEQYF
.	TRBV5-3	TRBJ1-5	CAFPSGPPVVEGVQPQHF
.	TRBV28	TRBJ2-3	CASSLGLVGTDTQYF
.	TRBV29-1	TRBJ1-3	CSVVIGNTIYF
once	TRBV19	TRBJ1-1	CASSNPRQLNTEAFF
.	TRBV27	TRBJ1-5	CASSPSTGFGNQPQHF
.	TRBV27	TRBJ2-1	CASRNTGSDEQFF
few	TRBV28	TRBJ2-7	CASSLPGNTYEQYF
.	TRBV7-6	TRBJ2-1	CASSPRQGNNNEQFF
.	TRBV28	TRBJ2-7	CASSYPTGTPYYEQYF
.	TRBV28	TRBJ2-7	CASSLIGQEEDEQYF
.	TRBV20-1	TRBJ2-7	CSASDTGSHYEQYF
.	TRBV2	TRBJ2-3	CASSSTGGKDTQYF
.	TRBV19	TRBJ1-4	CASRREKLFF
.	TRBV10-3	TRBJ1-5	CAISEQKASQGQPQHF
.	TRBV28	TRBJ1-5	CASGIVGPTSNQPQHF
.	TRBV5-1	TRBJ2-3	CASSLAAHTDTQYF
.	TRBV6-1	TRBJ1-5	CASSEDHVRASNQPQHF
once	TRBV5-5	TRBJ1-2	CASSFGVGTGSGYTF
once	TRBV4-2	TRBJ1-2	CASSQDTGGGYGYTF
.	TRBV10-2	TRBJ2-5	CASSESSSGWRAQYF
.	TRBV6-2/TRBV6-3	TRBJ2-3	CASSYQQGLRTDTQYF
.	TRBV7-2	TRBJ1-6	CASRAQQGTPLHF